These T cell receptor beta chains were read from a single sample in a study of T cell responses to AZD1222 COVID-19 vaccine. Assay used: immunoSEQ multiplex PCR; TCRdb lists only in-frame clones, some missing. The table lists 200,000 or so clones, 90% to 95% of them singletons. The sample here was peripheral blood, taken 28 days after the second AZD1222 dose. The receptor source for this set is an adult who received the AZD1222 COVID-19 vaccine. The CDR3 runs from the conserved cysteine through the conserved F or W. A D gene is named only where the DNA matches it firmly. Clone size appears in some rows only: once, few, many, or a class for an expanded clone.

clone_size: -
d_call: TRBD2
v_call: TRBV13
j_call: TRBJ2-5
cdr3_nt: TGTGCCAGCAGCGGGCGAGGACTAGCGGGGAGATCGGCGTACTTC
cdr3_aa: CASSGRGLAGRSAYF

clone_size: once
d_call: -
v_call: TRBV7-9
j_call: TRBJ1-2
cdr3_nt: TGTGCCAGCAGCTCAGATGGGGGACTCTATGGCTACACCTTC
cdr3_aa: CASSSDGGLYGYTF

clone_size: -
d_call: TRBD2
v_call: TRBV11-2
j_call: TRBJ2-1
cdr3_nt: TGTGCCAGCAGCTTACTGGCGGGGGGGAGCTCCTACAATGAGCAGTTCTTC
cdr3_aa: CASSLLAGGSSYNEQFF

clone_size: -
d_call: -
v_call: TRBV9
j_call: TRBJ1-3
cdr3_nt: TGTGCCAGCAGCGCTTCACTTTTCTCTGGAAACACCATATATTTT
cdr3_aa: CASSASLFSGNTIYF

clone_size: -
d_call: -
v_call: TRBV13
j_call: TRBJ2-7
cdr3_nt: TGTGCCAGCAGCTTCTCCCCCGGGCCAAACTACGAGCAGTACTTC
cdr3_aa: CASSFSPGPNYEQYF

clone_size: once
d_call: -
v_call: TRBV11-2
j_call: TRBJ1-1
cdr3_nt: TGTGCCAGCGCTAGTGCTACTACGAACACTGAAGCTTTCTTT
cdr3_aa: CASASATTNTEAFF

clone_size: -
d_call: TRBD2
v_call: TRBV13
j_call: TRBJ2-1
cdr3_nt: TGTGCCAGCAGCTTTAGCGGGGGGTCCTACAATGAGCAGTTCTTC
cdr3_aa: CASSFSGGSYNEQFF

clone_size: -
d_call: -
v_call: TRBV27
j_call: TRBJ1-1
cdr3_nt: TGTGCCAGCAGTTTATGGGCCGTGAACACTGAAGCTTTCTTT
cdr3_aa: CASSLWAVNTEAFF

clone_size: -
d_call: -
v_call: TRBV5-6
j_call: TRBJ2-7
cdr3_nt: TGTGCCAGCAGTTTTTCCCTAACTTACGAGCAGTACTTC
cdr3_aa: CASSFSLTYEQYF

clone_size: -
d_call: TRBD1
v_call: TRBV7-9
j_call: TRBJ1-5
cdr3_nt: TGTGCCAGCAGCGGGGGGGACAGCAAGTATAGCAATCAGCCCCAGCATTTT
cdr3_aa: CASSGGDSKYSNQPQHF

clone_size: -
d_call: TRBD2
v_call: TRBV5-8
j_call: TRBJ2-7
cdr3_nt: TGTGCCAGCAGCTTGAGGGGTTTCGGGACTAGCTCCTACGAGCAGTACTTC
cdr3_aa: CASSLRGFGTSSYEQYF

clone_size: -
d_call: TRBD1
v_call: TRBV27
j_call: TRBJ2-1
cdr3_nt: TGTGCCAGCAAGGTGGGACAGAGCTCCTACAATGAGCAGTTCTTC
cdr3_aa: CASKVGQSSYNEQFF

clone_size: -
d_call: -
v_call: TRBV20-1
j_call: TRBJ2-1
cdr3_nt: TGCAGTGCCCTCCGGGGGGAGCAGTTCTTC
cdr3_aa: CSALRGEQFF

clone_size: -
d_call: TRBD1
v_call: TRBV28
j_call: TRBJ1-1
cdr3_nt: TGTGCCAGCAGTGCACCCGGGACAGGGAGGGATGAAGCTTTCTTT
cdr3_aa: CASSAPGTGRDEAFF

clone_size: -
d_call: -
v_call: TRBV18
j_call: TRBJ1-1
cdr3_nt: TGTGCCAGCTCACCTACCGGGGGGGGGAACACTGAAGCTTTCTTT
cdr3_aa: CASSPTGGGNTEAFF

clone_size: once
d_call: -
v_call: TRBV5-1
j_call: TRBJ1-6
cdr3_nt: TGCGCCAGCAGCTTGGTTGGGGGTAGTAATTCACCCCTCCACTTT
cdr3_aa: CASSLVGGSNSPLHF

clone_size: once
d_call: -
v_call: TRBV6-5
j_call: TRBJ1-5
cdr3_nt: TGTGCCAGCAGTTACTCTTCAGGGGTTGAGCAGCCCCAGCATTTT
cdr3_aa: CASSYSSGVEQPQHF

clone_size: -
d_call: TRBD2
v_call: TRBV11-2
j_call: TRBJ2-7
cdr3_nt: TGTGCCAGCAGCTTGGAGCGGGGGGGCAGTCAAAGGCAACGCTACGAGCAGTACTTC
cdr3_aa: CASSLERGGSQRQRYEQYF

clone_size: -
d_call: -
v_call: TRBV7-9
j_call: TRBJ2-6
cdr3_nt: TGTGCCAGCAGCTTAGCGGTGGCGTTAGGGGCCAACGTCCTGACTTTC
cdr3_aa: CASSLAVALGANVLTF

clone_size: -
d_call: -
v_call: TRBV6-1
j_call: TRBJ1-1
cdr3_nt: TGTGCCAGCAGTGAGCCCTTAGGGAAAGCTTTCTTT
cdr3_aa: CASSEPLGKAFF

clone_size: -
d_call: -
v_call: TRBV9
j_call: TRBJ1-5
cdr3_nt: TGTGCCAGCAGCCCGGGGGACACTTGGTATCAGCCCCAGCATTTT
cdr3_aa: CASSPGDTWYQPQHF

clone_size: -
d_call: -
v_call: TRBV6-6
j_call: TRBJ1-2
cdr3_nt: TGTGCCAGCAGTTATCCGGGCAGAGAGTATGGCTACACCTTC
cdr3_aa: CASSYPGREYGYTF

clone_size: -
d_call: -
v_call: TRBV7-8
j_call: TRBJ1-5
cdr3_nt: TGTGCCAGCAGCTTAGAGGCGATCAATCAGCCCCAGCATTTT
cdr3_aa: CASSLEAINQPQHF

clone_size: -
d_call: TRBD1
v_call: TRBV19
j_call: TRBJ1-2
cdr3_nt: TGTGCCAGTAGCGTTCTAGGACAGGGCTATGGCTACACCTTC
cdr3_aa: CASSVLGQGYGYTF

clone_size: -
d_call: -
v_call: TRBV19
j_call: TRBJ2-7
cdr3_nt: TGTGCCAGTAGTATAGGATTGGGCAGGGGCTACGAGCAGTACTTC
cdr3_aa: CASSIGLGRGYEQYF

clone_size: -
d_call: -
v_call: TRBV28
j_call: TRBJ2-6
cdr3_nt: TGTGCCAGCGGGTACGCCCGCGGTTCCCTCTCTGGGGCCAACGTCCTGACTTTC
cdr3_aa: CASGYARGSLSGANVLTF

clone_size: -
d_call: -
v_call: TRBV9
j_call: TRBJ2-7
cdr3_nt: TGTGCCAGCAGCGTAGTAGGGGGGAGCCCAACCTACGAGCAGTACTTC
cdr3_aa: CASSVVGGSPTYEQYF

clone_size: once
d_call: TRBD1
v_call: TRBV6-5
j_call: TRBJ1-1
cdr3_nt: TGTGCCAGCAGTTCCCGACAGGGGTGGGTTACTGAAGCTTTCTTT
cdr3_aa: CASSSRQGWVTEAFF

clone_size: -
d_call: -
v_call: TRBV6-5
j_call: TRBJ2-1
cdr3_nt: TGTGCCAGCAGTTATCTCGAGGAGCAGTTCTTC
cdr3_aa: CASSYLEEQFF

clone_size: -
d_call: -
v_call: TRBV5-1
j_call: TRBJ1-5
cdr3_nt: TGCGCCAGCAGGTCTGTGGCGAGCAATCAGCCCCAGCATTTT
cdr3_aa: CASRSVASNQPQHF

clone_size: -
d_call: -
v_call: TRBV19
j_call: TRBJ1-1
cdr3_nt: TGTGCCAGTAGTATAGTTGGAGGTTTGAACACTGAAGCTTTCTTT
cdr3_aa: CASSIVGGLNTEAFF

clone_size: -
d_call: -
v_call: TRBV9
j_call: TRBJ1-3
cdr3_nt: TGTGCCAGCAGCGTAGAGTCTACGGCTGGAAACACCATATATTTT
cdr3_aa: CASSVESTAGNTIYF

clone_size: -
d_call: -
v_call: TRBV18
j_call: TRBJ2-7
cdr3_nt: TGTGCCAGCTCACCCCCCGGAGTAGGGGAGCAGTACTTC
cdr3_aa: CASSPPGVGEQYF

clone_size: -
d_call: TRBD1
v_call: TRBV4-1
j_call: TRBJ1-2
cdr3_nt: TGCGCCAGCAGCCGCACCGGGACAGGCGATGGCTACACCTTC
cdr3_aa: CASSRTGTGDGYTF

clone_size: -
d_call: TRBD1
v_call: TRBV19
j_call: TRBJ1-2
cdr3_nt: TGTGCCAGTAGCAGCAGGGGGTCCTCTGGCTACACCTTC
cdr3_aa: CASSSRGSSGYTF

clone_size: once
d_call: TRBD1
v_call: TRBV6-1
j_call: TRBJ1-2
cdr3_nt: TGTGCCAGCAGTGGAGGGACAGGGGGTGTTCCTAACTATGGCTACACCTTC
cdr3_aa: CASSGGTGGVPNYGYTF

clone_size: -
d_call: -
v_call: TRBV28
j_call: TRBJ2-1
cdr3_nt: TGTGCCAGCAGTGGGGATACAGGGAGGGAGCAGTTCTTC
cdr3_aa: CASSGDTGREQFF

clone_size: -
d_call: -
v_call: TRBV6-5
j_call: TRBJ1-5
cdr3_nt: TGTGCCAGCAGTTACGGCACCCCGGTGGGTTGGCCCCAGCATTTT
cdr3_aa: CASSYGTPVGWPQHF

clone_size: -
d_call: TRBD1
v_call: TRBV19
j_call: TRBJ1-3
cdr3_nt: TGTGCCAGTAGTAGACGGACAGGGGAGTCTGGAAACACCATATATTTT
cdr3_aa: CASSRRTGESGNTIYF

clone_size: -
d_call: -
v_call: TRBV19
j_call: TRBJ1-1
cdr3_nt: TGTGCCAGTACCAAGGGGGGGAACACTGAAGCTTTCTTT
cdr3_aa: CASTKGGNTEAFF

clone_size: -
d_call: -
v_call: TRBV10-3
j_call: TRBJ1-5
cdr3_nt: TGTGCCATCAGTGAGAGTTTCGGGGATTTGGTTGGCAATCAGCCCCAGCATTTT
cdr3_aa: CAISESFGDLVGNQPQHF

clone_size: -
d_call: TRBD1
v_call: TRBV28
j_call: TRBJ1-1
cdr3_nt: TGTGCCAGCAGTTCCCCAGGGGGGAACACTGAAGCTTTCTTT
cdr3_aa: CASSSPGGNTEAFF

clone_size: -
d_call: TRBD1
v_call: TRBV6-5
j_call: TRBJ2-7
cdr3_nt: TGTGCCAGCAGACGACAGGGTTCCACCTACGAGCAGTACTTC
cdr3_aa: CASRRQGSTYEQYF

clone_size: -
d_call: TRBD1
v_call: TRBV2
j_call: TRBJ1-6
cdr3_nt: TGTGCCAGCAGGATAGGTGGACAGGGAAATAATTCACCCCTCCACTTT
cdr3_aa: CASRIGGQGNNSPLHF

clone_size: -
d_call: -
v_call: TRBV9
j_call: TRBJ1-6
cdr3_nt: TGTGCCAGCAGCGTTGGGGGAGATTATAATTCACCCCTCCACTTT
cdr3_aa: CASSVGGDYNSPLHF

clone_size: -
d_call: -
v_call: TRBV2
j_call: TRBJ1-1
cdr3_nt: TGTGCCAGCATTTTCCGGGACACATTAAGGAACACTGAAGCTTTCTTT
cdr3_aa: CASIFRDTLRNTEAFF

clone_size: -
d_call: -
v_call: TRBV3-1/TRBV3-2
j_call: TRBJ2-7
cdr3_nt: TGTGCCAGCAGCCAAGGTGGCGCGCAGTACTTC
cdr3_aa: CASSQGGAQYF

clone_size: once
d_call: -
v_call: TRBV29-1
j_call: TRBJ1-3
cdr3_nt: TGCAGCGTTGCCGAAACGGGGGGGGCATACGGAAACACCATATATTTT
cdr3_aa: CSVAETGGAYGNTIYF

clone_size: -
d_call: -
v_call: TRBV4-2
j_call: TRBJ2-5
cdr3_nt: TGTGCCAGCAGCCAAGAGAGTCGGGCAGGGGAGACCCAGTACTTC
cdr3_aa: CASSQESRAGETQYF